A selection of T cell receptor beta chains follows, all from one sample in a study of graft-versus-host responses after intestinal transplantation. Their cognate antigens are unknown. Method: immunoSEQ multiplex PCR; TCRdb's copy keeps in-frame clones and lacks some. Of more than 65,000 clones in the sample, 84% were seen once. The material was unstimulated CD4+ T cells sorted from spleen or lymph node cells, obtained before transplant. The receptors were sampled from a human donor who was the organ donor for an intestinal transplant. Each CDR3 is given with its conserved first and last residue. The D gene is left open where the match is weak.

J	V	D	CDR3
TRBJ1-4	TRBV2	TRBD1	CASRGQVGTNEKLFF
TRBJ1-5	TRBV18	TRBD1	CASSPLGTGRGDQPQHF
TRBJ1-5	TRBV7-2	NA	CASSFREDQPQHF
TRBJ1-6	TRBV5-1	NA	CASSSDNSPLHF
TRBJ1-5	TRBV5-1	NA	CASSLGAGDQPQHF
TRBJ1-5	TRBV28	TRBD1	CASSSGQGANQPQHF
TRBJ1-1	TRBV7-2	NA	CASSLNQDIRAFF
TRBJ2-5	TRBV4-2	TRBD2	CASSQEVRSIGGKQETQYF
TRBJ1-2	TRBV7-3	NA	CASSPDTAGDYGYTF
TRBJ1-6	TRBV6-5	TRBD1	CASSTRTGGGSPLHF
TRBJ1-3	TRBV7-9	TRBD1	CASSPFQGQADTIYF
TRBJ1-4	TRBV5-6	NA	CASSYGHFLNEKLFF
TRBJ1-1	TRBV2	NA	CASSRTAFQGNTEAFF
TRBJ1-1	TRBV6-1	TRBD1	CASLGTARAFF
TRBJ1-2	TRBV5-4	NA	CASSFRGGYTF
TRBJ1-1	TRBV19	TRBD1	CASKSYAGQPSAEAFF
TRBJ1-4	TRBV6-5	TRBD1	CATADRVFEKLFF
TRBJ1-5	TRBV6-5	NA	CASRQGRGGQPQHF
TRBJ2-6	TRBV9	NA	CASSVVGQLAGANVLTF
TRBJ2-5	TRBV6-1	TRBD2	CASSGRGGGTQETQYF
TRBJ1-4	TRBV2	TRBD1	CASSVDRGRQDELFF
TRBJ2-1	TRBV7-8	TRBD2	CASSQTSGGYNEQFF
TRBJ2-1	TRBV4-1	TRBD2	CASSPTLAGVYNEQFF
TRBJ1-1	TRBV11-3	NA	CASSLGTGRGDTEAFF
TRBJ1-1	TRBV27	NA	CASSFRGTEAFF
TRBJ2-1	TRBV7-8	TRBD2	CASSLGLAGRDEQFF
TRBJ2-1	TRBV6-4	NA	CASRSTGLFAGEQFF
TRBJ2-3	TRBV5-4	NA	CASSLKGATDTQYF
TRBJ2-3	TRBV5-1	NA	CASSLVGGAPLDTQYF
TRBJ1-2	TRBV7-2	NA	CASSLWGPSTGYTF
TRBJ1-2	TRBV28	TRBD1	CASSLKGQGDGYTF
TRBJ2-3	TRBV2	TRBD1	CASTSDRVSTDTQYF
TRBJ2-2	TRBV2	TRBD2	CASARGGRHTGELFF
TRBJ1-2	TRBV19	NA	CASSPGLSYGYTF
TRBJ2-1	TRBV11-2	TRBD2	CASSLESSGGAYNEQFF
TRBJ1-3	TRBV15	NA	CATSRDGGRGGNTIYF
TRBJ1-1	TRBV30	NA	CAWTGVLNTEAFF
TRBJ1-2	TRBV19	NA	CASSPPRGNYGYTF
TRBJ2-5	TRBV6-4	NA	CASSGWREEETQYF
TRBJ1-2	TRBV19	TRBD1	CASSEPDRGGYGYTF
TRBJ1-3	TRBV10-3	NA	CAIGTQGNTIYF
TRBJ1-1	TRBV7-8	NA	CASSLLSGNTEAFF
TRBJ2-3	TRBV6-5	NA	CASKAAGGTDTQYF
TRBJ1-5	TRBV27	NA	CASSLRGYSNQPQHF
TRBJ1-1	TRBV2	TRBD1	CASRGTGLTEAFF
TRBJ2-3	TRBV7-2	NA	CASTHLSDTQYF
TRBJ1-5	TRBV6-4	NA	CASKARPTRQNQPQHF
TRBJ1-1	TRBV27	NA	CASYPTGRQEAFF
TRBJ2-1	TRBV25-1	NA	CASSGLLRGSYNEQFF
TRBJ2-1	TRBV2	TRBD2	CASRTDGGVYNEQFF
TRBJ2-3	TRBV29-1	TRBD2	CSARTSGASTDTQYF